This entry concerns a single T cell receptor (beta chain). Antigen: not known. The junction shows a germline mismatch at one end, possibly a read error. These data belong to a study of CD8+CD57+ T cells in acquired aplastic anemia. Study-wide context: CD4+ and CD8+ cells, once sorted, gave DNA averaging approximately 3 ug. The average read count for CD4+ cells in healthy donors was 8.5 million to 12 million. The study, taken as a whole, reports: Patients and controls were found to share about 31 CD8+ CDR3 sequences.

Profiles of TCR beta VDJ and CDR3 were generated from a genomic DNA template. Via MiXCR, TCRdb re-called the reads, giving one row per CDR3 protein. The sample holds 400,000 to 450,000 distinct CDR3 sequences, 55% to 70% seen once. Sequencing was done on a sample of sorted CD4+, CD8+, or CD8+CD57+ T cells (not recorded which) from PBMCs. The receptor comes from a human donor in good health, serving as a control.

CDR3 in amino acids: CASSASVVGAKQQF. DNA of the CDR3: TGTGCCAGCAGCGCAAGTGTGGTGGGGGCCAAGCAGCAGTTC. The rearrangement links TRBV7-2 to TRBJ2-7; D is possibly TRBD1 (6 bases). This CDR3 has 14 amino acids. Germline V gene lookup returns CDR1 SGHTA and CDR2 FQGNSA.